This TCR beta chain originates from a study of blood T cells in healthy people across ages. Study observations and caveats: Higher naive T cell percentage went strongly together with higher TCR beta diversity.

V lost 3 bases and J 7 bases, leaving 11 bases between the germline ends. The CDR3 runs to 12 residues. CDR1 and CDR2 from the germline V gene are SQVTM and ANQGSEA. About this clonotype: Its cognate antigen is unknown.

A J-beta primer mix and a sample-barcoded 5' primer were used in a second PCR of roughly 7 to 12 cycles. TCRdb reprocessed the 5' RACE reads with MiXCR, giving one entry per CDR3 protein. The data contain 600,000 to 850,000 distinct CDR3 sequences, roughly two fifths of them singletons. V is TRBV29-1 and J is TRBJ2-3; weak D call: TRBD2 (6 bases). The source of this sequence is a woman aged 55-70 years in good health. Sequenced: blood. The CDR3 here is CSVELSGYTQYF. Written as DNA, the CDR3 is TGCAGCGTTGAGCTGAGCGGGTATACGCAGTATTTT.